The source of this T cell receptor (beta chain) is a study of molecular identifiers for immune sequencing clone quantification. Study-level information: In replicates, RNA from approximately 20,000 or 98,000 naive CD8 cells was divided five ways and four parts were sequenced.

TCRdb independently ran MiXCR on the PCR reads; one entry per CDR3 protein. The table has approximately 630,000 distinct CDR3 sequences, roughly 27% seen once. The CDR3 sequence is 12 residues long. V was shortened by 5 bases and J by 4 bases, with 8 bases between the two germline ends. General study results and limits: Reportedly, one cell's Jurkat TCR RNA was detected within 1,100,000 naive CD8 cells.

This clonotype was recorded at least ten times. Its antigen is currently unknown. This TCR was sampled from a human donor in good health. Some libraries in this study had Jurkat cell RNA spiked in. V usage is TRBV12-3 or TRBV12-4 and J usage is TRBJ2-5; no reliable D call. The sample taken for sequencing was naive CD8+ T cells from blood, with Jurkat cell RNA spiked in. Subset defined: FACS-sorted CD8+CD4-CCR7+CD45RA+ naive T cells. CDR3 coding DNA: TGTGCCAGCAGTATCCCCGGAGAGACCCAGTACTTC. This sequence encodes CASSIPGETQYF.